A selection of T cell receptor beta chains follows, all from one sample in a study of CD8 T cells in ankylosing spondylitis. Each CDR3 protein gets one entry after TCRdb re-called the 5' RACE reads with MiXCR. Of 250,000 to 350,000 distinct CDR3 sequences in the sample, roughly 20% were seen once. Sequenced material: blood, either unsorted or a sorted T cell fraction (not recorded which). The source of these receptors is a female donor with ankylosing spondylitis or in good health (not recorded which). CDR3s include the opening cysteine and the closing phenylalanine or tryptophan. A D gene is named only where the DNA matches it firmly. Clone size, where shown, is once, few, many, or a class for clones that have expanded.

cdr3_nt | cdr3_aa | v_call | cdr3_length | j_call | d_call | clone_size
TGTGCCTGGAGGCGGATCGAGCAGTACTTC | CAWRRIEQYF | TRBV30 | 10 | TRBJ2-7 | NA | NA
TGCAGTGCATACGGGACTAGCGGGAGGTTAAATGAGCAGTTCTTC | CSAYGTSGRLNEQFF | TRBV20-1 | 15 | TRBJ2-1 | TRBD2 | NA
TGTGCCAGCAGTTTACGGGGGACCGAGAAACTGTTTTTT | CASSLRGTEKLFF | TRBV27 | 13 | TRBJ1-4 | NA | NA
TGTGCCAGCACCGCTTCTGTTCGACTACAGTTCTTC | CASTASVRLQFF | TRBV28 | 12 | TRBJ2-1 | NA | NA
TGTGCCAGCAGCCCGAGCGGGAGCGGGACAGATACGCAGTATTTT | CASSPSGSGTDTQYF | TRBV7-2 | 15 | TRBJ2-3 | TRBD2 | NA
TGTGCCAGCAGTCCATCCCCGGGACCGTCCCATACGCAGTTCTTC | CASSPSPGPSHTQFF | TRBV7-7 | 15 | TRBJ2-1 | NA | NA
TGTGCCAGCACCACGGGGGGCGCTTCCTATGGCTACACCTTC | CASTTGGASYGYTF | TRBV5-4 | 14 | TRBJ1-2 | NA | NA
TGTGCCAGCAGTTTACCCGGACTGGGTCACAATGAGCAGTTCTTC | CASSLPGLGHNEQFF | TRBV12-3/TRBV12-4 | 15 | TRBJ2-1 | NA | many
TGCAGCGTTGCCCTGAGCTCCTACAATGAGCAGTTCTTC | CSVALSSYNEQFF | TRBV29-1 | 13 | TRBJ2-1 | NA | many
TGTGCCAGCAGTTTAAGGGGACAGGGCAGTTCACCCCTCCACTTT | CASSLRGQGSSPLHF | TRBV12-3/TRBV12-4 | 15 | TRBJ1-6 | TRBD1 | few
TGTGCCAGCAGTCTACGGACAGGGGGCGAAGATGGCTACACCTTC | CASSLRTGGEDGYTF | TRBV12-3/TRBV12-4 | 15 | TRBJ1-2 | TRBD1 | NA
TGTGCCAGCAGTGCGGGTAGAGGACAGGCTCTCCACTTT | CASSAGRGQALHF | TRBV6-1 | 13 | TRBJ1-6 | TRBD1 | once
TGCGCCAGCAGCTTGGGGGACAGGTTCCAAGAGACCCAGTACTTC | CASSLGDRFQETQYF | TRBV5-1 | 15 | TRBJ2-5 | TRBD1 | few
TGTGCCAGCAGTTACTCATCGGTAGCGGGGGATACGCAGTATTTT | CASSYSSVAGDTQYF | TRBV6-5 | 15 | TRBJ2-3 | TRBD2 | NA
TGCAGCGTAGAGAGGGGAGAGTACGAGCAGTACTTC | CSVERGEYEQYF | TRBV29-1 | 12 | TRBJ2-7 | NA | many
TGTGCCAGCCGAAAGGACAGGCCCCGCTCCTACAATGAGCAGTTCTTC | CASRKDRPRSYNEQFF | TRBV27 | 16 | TRBJ2-1 | TRBD1 | NA
TGTGCCATCAGTTCGATAGATCCCAAGGTGGGCACAGATACGCAGTATTTT | CAISSIDPKVGTDTQYF | TRBV10-3 | 17 | TRBJ2-3 | NA | NA
TGTGCCACCAGTGCCGCAGGGGGAAACTTAGAGCAGTTCTTC | CATSAAGGNLEQFF | TRBV24-1 | 14 | TRBJ2-1 | TRBD1 | few
TGTGCCATCAGCCAGTCAACGGACACAGATACGCAGTATTTT | CAISQSTDTDTQYF | TRBV10-3 | 14 | TRBJ2-3 | NA | NA
TGCAGCGTTGAGGGACAGGGATCGGGGAACACTGAAGCTTTCTTT | CSVEGQGSGNTEAFF | TRBV29-1 | 15 | TRBJ1-1 | TRBD1 | NA
TGTGCCAGCAGTTACACCCACGGGACAGGAGCGTACTTC | CASSYTHGTGAYF | TRBV5-6 | 13 | TRBJ2-7 | TRBD1 | NA
TGCAGTGCTACCACCGACACTGAAGCTTTCTTT | CSATTDTEAFF | TRBV20-1 | 11 | TRBJ1-1 | NA | few
TGTGCCAGCAGCCAAGACGGTGGCTACACCTTC | CASSQDGGYTF | TRBV3-1 | 11 | TRBJ1-2 | NA | few
TGTGCCAGCAGTATCCCGGGACAGGGACAGACCCAGTACTTC | CASSIPGQGQTQYF | TRBV7-2 | 14 | TRBJ2-5 | TRBD1 | NA
TGTGCCAGCAGGCGGGCCTACTCCTACGAGCAGTACTTC | CASRRAYSYEQYF | TRBV25-1 | 13 | TRBJ2-7 | NA | NA
TGTGCCAGCAGCTTAGTTGCGGAATATCAGCCCCAGCATTTT | CASSLVAEYQPQHF | TRBV7-2 | 14 | TRBJ1-5 | NA | few
TGTGCCAGCAGTTACCCAGGACAAGACATCGGTACCCAGTACTTC | CASSYPGQDIGTQYF | TRBV6-5 | 15 | TRBJ2-5 | NA | NA
TGTGCCAGCAGCTTAGTGGCGGGACGCACAGATACGCAGTATTTT | CASSLVAGRTDTQYF | TRBV7-2 | 15 | TRBJ2-3 | NA | few
TGTGCCAGCAGCCAAGATCGCCAATCCTATGGCTACACCTTC | CASSQDRQSYGYTF | TRBV14 | 14 | TRBJ1-2 | NA | NA
TGTGCCAGCAGCCCAGGACAGGGAGGAGAGACCCAGTACTTC | CASSPGQGGETQYF | TRBV7-9 | 14 | TRBJ2-5 | TRBD1 | many